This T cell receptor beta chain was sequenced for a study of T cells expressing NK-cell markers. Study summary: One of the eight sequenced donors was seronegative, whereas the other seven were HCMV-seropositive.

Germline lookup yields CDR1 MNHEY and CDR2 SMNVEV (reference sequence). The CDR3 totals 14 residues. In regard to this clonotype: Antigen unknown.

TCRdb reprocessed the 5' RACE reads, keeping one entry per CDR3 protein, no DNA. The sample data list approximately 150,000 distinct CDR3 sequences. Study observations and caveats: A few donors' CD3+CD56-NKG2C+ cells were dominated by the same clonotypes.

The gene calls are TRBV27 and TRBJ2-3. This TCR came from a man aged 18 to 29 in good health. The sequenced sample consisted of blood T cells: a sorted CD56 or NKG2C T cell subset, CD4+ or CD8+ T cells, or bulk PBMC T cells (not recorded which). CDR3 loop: CASRILDSTDTQYF.